This is a list of T cell receptor beta chains from one sample in a study of beta chain features in type 1 diabetes. This table comes from immunoSEQ multiplex PCR, and its TCRdb copy is limited to in-frame clones, with some not included. The table has under 800,000 clones, about 14% seen once; the top ten hold 0.093%. Source material: naive CD4+ T cells from blood. These receptors originate from a man younger than 30 in good health. The CDR3 runs from the conserved cysteine through the conserved F or W. The order of the fields is J gene, D gene, V gene, clone size, CDR3 protein, CDR3 DNA. The D gene is left open where the match is weak. Clone size, where shown, is once, few, many, or a class for clones that have expanded.

TRBJ2-5 | TRBD1 | TRBV6-6 | many | CASSPTGDPETQYF | TGTGCCAGCAGTCCGACAGGGGATCCGGAGACCCAGTACTTC
TRBJ2-5 | NA | TRBV7-3 | NA | CASSLRQGGQTQYF | TGTGCCAGCAGCTTAAGGCAGGGCGGACAGACCCAGTACTTC
TRBJ1-4 | NA | TRBV6-5 | NA | CASRPGDAEKLFF | TGTGCCAGCAGACCAGGGGATGCCGAAAAACTGTTTTTT
TRBJ1-5 | NA | TRBV5-1 | NA | CASSLGGGNQPQHF | TGCGCCAGCAGCTTAGGAGGAGGCAATCAGCCCCAGCATTTT
TRBJ2-6 | NA | TRBV5-5 | few | CASSLAGYGANVLTF | TGTGCCAGCAGCCTAGCAGGGTATGGGGCCAACGTCCTGACTTTC
TRBJ1-2 | NA | TRBV7-9 | NA | CASSARDQDIVGYTF | TGTGCCAGCAGCGCCCGGGACCAAGATATAGTGGGCTACACCTTC
TRBJ1-1 | NA | TRBV5-1 | NA | CASSLVGSSAEAFF | TGCGCCAGCAGCTTGGTAGGGAGCTCGGCTGAAGCTTTCTTT
TRBJ1-1 | NA | TRBV23-1 | few | CASSQSHVRGTEAFF | TGCGCCAGCAGTCAATCTCATGTCAGGGGAACTGAAGCTTTCTTT
TRBJ2-7 | TRBD1 | TRBV6-5 | NA | CASSYSTGVYEQYF | TGTGCCAGCAGTTACTCTACAGGGGTTTACGAGCAGTACTTC
TRBJ2-7 | TRBD2 | TRBV15 | few | CATSLGRASYEQYF | TGTGCCACCAGCCTAGGGAGGGCCTCCTACGAGCAGTACTTC
TRBJ2-5 | TRBD1 | TRBV27 | NA | CASSLAPRTGGVRETQYF | TGTGCCAGCAGTTTAGCCCCTCGGACAGGGGGCGTTCGGGAGACCCAGTACTTC
TRBJ2-2 | TRBD1 | TRBV10-3 | many | CAISSTGAGTGELFF | TGTGCCATCAGCTCGACAGGGGCGGGCACCGGGGAGCTGTTTTTT
TRBJ1-1 | NA | TRBV28 | NA | CASSFPEVGRTEAFF | TGTGCCAGCAGTTTCCCGGAGGTGGGTAGGACTGAAGCTTTCTTT
TRBJ2-5 | TRBD1 | TRBV5-6 | NA | CASSLGQGAREETQYF | TGTGCCAGCAGCTTGGGACAGGGGGCACGGGAGGAGACCCAGTACTTC
TRBJ1-3 | TRBD1 | TRBV7-2 | few | CASSAGQGAKGNTIYF | TGTGCCAGCAGCGCTGGACAGGGGGCGAAAGGAAACACCATATATTTT
TRBJ1-2 | TRBD1 | TRBV7-3 | NA | CASSPTGAQYGYTF | TGTGCCAGCAGCCCTACAGGGGCCCAATATGGCTACACCTTC
TRBJ2-5 | NA | TRBV27 | NA | CASSPLTFLRTQYF | TGTGCCAGCAGCCCGCTTACATTCTTACGGACCCAGTACTTC
TRBJ2-3 | NA | TRBV7-2 | few | CASSLTSTGSTDTQYF | TGTGCCAGCAGCTTAACTTCGACTGGGAGCACAGATACGCAGTATTTT
TRBJ2-1 | TRBD1 | TRBV2 | NA | CAIRDRGVYNEQFF | TGTGCCATTAGGGACAGGGGGGTATACAATGAGCAGTTCTTC
TRBJ2-7 | NA | TRBV7-9 | many | CASSLGNEQYF | TGTGCCAGCAGCTTAGGAAACGAGCAGTACTTC
TRBJ2-6 | NA | TRBV14 | NA | CASSQVSRTALLGANVLTF | TGTGCCAGCAGCCAAGTCTCTAGGACAGCTCTTCTCGGGGCCAACGTCCTGACTTTC
TRBJ1-1 | NA | TRBV5-4 | NA | CASSSNGVLNTEAFF | TGTGCCAGCAGCTCTAACGGGGTTCTGAACACTGAAGCTTTCTTT
TRBJ2-7 | NA | TRBV28 | NA | CASSPRGSGRYF | TGTGCCAGCAGTCCCCGGGGAAGCGGGCGGTACTTC
TRBJ2-7 | NA | TRBV5-4 | NA | CASAPGGHRSYEQYF | TGTGCCAGCGCCCCGGGCGGACATCGCTCCTACGAGCAGTACTTC
TRBJ1-5 | TRBD1 | TRBV6-1 | NA | CASLLGQVGGAQHF | TGTGCCAGCCTCCTGGGACAGGTTGGTGGGGCCCAGCATTTT
TRBJ2-2 | NA | TRBV4-3 | NA | CASSPDGYTGELFF | TGCGCCAGCAGCCCGGACGGCTACACCGGGGAGCTGTTTTTT
TRBJ1-6 | NA | TRBV19 | NA | CASSIEELSPLHF | TGTGCCAGTAGTATAGAAGAGTTGTCACCCCTCCACTTT
TRBJ2-1 | TRBD2 | TRBV7-9 | many | CASSRGLAGLNEQFF | TGTGCCAGCAGCCGGGGACTAGCGGGACTCAATGAGCAGTTCTTC
TRBJ2-3 | TRBD2 | TRBV11-2 | NA | CASSLGGEDTQYF | TGTGCCAGCAGCTTGGGAGGGGAAGATACGCAGTATTTT
TRBJ2-6 | NA | TRBV19 | NA | CASKPGPGANVLTF | TGTGCCAGTAAACCAGGCCCTGGGGCCAACGTCCTGACTTTC
TRBJ2-7 | TRBD1 | TRBV5-1 | NA | CASSLITGAAYEQYF | TGCGCCAGCAGCTTGATTACAGGGGCGGCCTACGAGCAGTACTTC
TRBJ1-2 | NA | TRBV9 | few | CASSVGGGGNSDYGYTF | TGTGCCAGCAGCGTAGGAGGTGGGGGGAATTCGGACTATGGCTACACCTTC
TRBJ2-5 | TRBD2 | TRBV29-1 | NA | CSVDGTSGGGLQETQYF | TGCAGCGTTGACGGTACTAGCGGGGGGGGACTTCAAGAGACCCAGTACTTC
TRBJ2-3 | NA | TRBV9 | NA | CASTAGQITDTQYF | TGTGCCAGCACAGCGGGACAGATCACAGATACGCAGTATTTT
TRBJ1-5 | NA | TRBV5-1 | NA | CASSLGGLKANQPQHF | TGCGCCAGCAGCTTAGGCGGCCTAAAGGCCAATCAGCCCCAGCATTTT
TRBJ1-6 | TRBD1 | TRBV9 | NA | CASSPGGTGNSPLHF | TGTGCCAGCAGCCCCGGCGGGACAGGGAATTCACCCCTCCACTTT
TRBJ1-2 | NA | TRBV25-1 | few | CASSAAFYGYTF | TGTGCCAGCAGTGCCGCTTTCTATGGCTACACCTTC
TRBJ2-1 | NA | TRBV7-9 | few | CASSLVSRVLREQFF | TGTGCCAGCAGCTTAGTAAGCAGGGTCCTCCGTGAGCAGTTCTTC
TRBJ1-5 | NA | TRBV5-4 | few | CASSLGGQSNQPQHF | TGTGCCAGCAGCTTGGGTGGACAGTCCAATCAGCCCCAGCATTTT
TRBJ2-1 | TRBD1 | TRBV10-3 | many | CAISERRQGAGNEQFF | TGTGCCATCAGTGAGCGGAGACAGGGGGCGGGTAATGAGCAGTTCTTC
TRBJ2-7 | NA | TRBV5-4 | few | CASSLDSAYEQYF | TGTGCCAGCAGCTTGGACAGTGCCTACGAGCAGTACTTC
TRBJ2-7 | NA | TRBV9 | NA | CASSVEGRVGYEQYF | TGTGCCAGCAGCGTAGAGGGCAGGGTGGGCTACGAGCAGTACTTC
TRBJ1-2 | NA | TRBV5-4 | few | CASSSEASDYGYTF | TGTGCCAGCAGTTCCGAGGCTTCGGACTATGGCTACACCTTC
TRBJ2-3 | NA | TRBV19 | few | CASSINMPDTQYF | TGTGCCAGTAGTATCAACATGCCAGATACGCAGTATTTT
TRBJ2-2 | TRBD1 | TRBV5-1 | NA | CASIMGPGQFTGELFF | TGCGCCAGCATCATGGGGCCGGGACAGTTCACCGGGGAGCTGTTTTTT
TRBJ2-3 | NA | TRBV5-1 | few | CASSRYLTGEDTQYF | TGCGCCAGCAGCCGATATTTAACGGGGGAAGATACGCAGTATTTT
TRBJ2-7 | TRBD1 | TRBV7-8 | NA | CASSLDRGQFYEQYF | TGTGCCAGCAGCTTGGACAGGGGTCAGTTCTACGAGCAGTACTTC
TRBJ2-3 | NA | TRBV5-4 | few | CASSSRGTSTDTQYF | TGTGCCAGCAGCTCCCGGGGAACTAGCACAGATACGCAGTATTTT